This T cell receptor (beta chain) was sequenced during a study of CD8+ T cells in alopecia areata. RNA was isolated and reverse transcribed to cDNA, the sequencing template. TCRdb keeps only in-frame clones here, not all; method: immunoSEQ multiplex PCR. The sample includes roughly 250,000 clones, around 67% of them seen just once. The V gene's germline CDR1 is SQVTM and CDR2 ANQGSEA. With 3 bases removed from V and 3 bases from J, the gap between germline ends came to 11 bases. This CDR3 has 13 amino acids. This clone was counted only a few times. The sequence came from a human donor with alopecia areata. This material consisted of CD4+ T cells sorted from blood, taken at week 0. V and J are TRBV29-1 and TRBJ1-2, with D maybe TRBD1 (6 bases). For the CDR3, the DNA is TGCAGCGTTGAGGGGGCGAGTTACTATGGCTACACCTTC. Translated: CSVEGASYYGYTF.